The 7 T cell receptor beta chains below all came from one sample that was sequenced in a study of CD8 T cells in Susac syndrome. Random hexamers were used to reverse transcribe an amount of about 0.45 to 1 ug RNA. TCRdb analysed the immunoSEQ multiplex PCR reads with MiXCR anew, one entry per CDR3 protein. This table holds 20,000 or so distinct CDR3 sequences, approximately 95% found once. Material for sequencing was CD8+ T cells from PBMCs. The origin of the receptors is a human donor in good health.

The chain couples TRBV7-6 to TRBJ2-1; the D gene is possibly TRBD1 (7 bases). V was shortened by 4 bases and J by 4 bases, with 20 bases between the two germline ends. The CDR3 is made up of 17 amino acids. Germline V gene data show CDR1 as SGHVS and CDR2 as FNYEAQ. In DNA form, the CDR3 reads TGTGCCAGCAGCTCTAGGGGCGGGACAGAGATTTACAATGAGCAGTTCTTC. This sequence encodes CASSSRGGTEIYNEQFF.

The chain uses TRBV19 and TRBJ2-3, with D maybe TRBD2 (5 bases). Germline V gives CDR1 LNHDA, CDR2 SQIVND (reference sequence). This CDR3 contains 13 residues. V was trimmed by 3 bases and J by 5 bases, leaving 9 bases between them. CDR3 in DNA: TGTGCCAGTAGTATGGACGGGGAAGATACGCAGTATTTT. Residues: CASSMDGEDTQYF. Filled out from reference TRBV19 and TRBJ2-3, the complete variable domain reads DGGITQSPKYLFRKEGQNVTLSCEQNLNHDAMYWYRQDPGQGLRLIYYSQIVNDFQKGDIAEGYSVSREKKESFPLTVTSAQKNPTAFYLCASSMDGEDTQYFGPGTRLTVL.

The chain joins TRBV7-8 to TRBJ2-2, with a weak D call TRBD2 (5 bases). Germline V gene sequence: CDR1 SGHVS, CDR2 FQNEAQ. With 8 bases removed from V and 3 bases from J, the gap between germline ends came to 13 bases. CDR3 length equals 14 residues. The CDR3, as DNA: TGTGCCAGCGTTGTCAGCGGTGACACCGGGGAGCTGTTTTTT. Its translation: CASVVSGDTGELFF.

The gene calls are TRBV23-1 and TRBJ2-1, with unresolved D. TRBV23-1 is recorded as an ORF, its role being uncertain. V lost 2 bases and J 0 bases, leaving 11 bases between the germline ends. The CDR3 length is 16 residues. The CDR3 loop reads CASSQRKSHSYNEQFF. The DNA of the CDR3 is TGCGCCAGCAGTCAAAGAAAGTCTCACTCCTACAATGAGCAGTTCTTC.

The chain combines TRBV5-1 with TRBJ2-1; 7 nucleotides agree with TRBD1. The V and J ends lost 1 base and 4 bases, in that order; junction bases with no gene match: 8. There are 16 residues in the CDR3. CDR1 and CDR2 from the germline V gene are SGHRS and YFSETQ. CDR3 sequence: CASSLMGQLDYNEQFF. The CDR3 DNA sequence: TGCGCCAGCAGCTTGATGGGACAGTTGGATTACAATGAGCAGTTCTTC. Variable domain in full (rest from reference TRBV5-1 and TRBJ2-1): KAGVTQTPRYLIKTRGQQVTLSCSPISGHRSVSWYQQTPGQGLQFLFEYFSETQRNKGNFPGRFSGRQFSNSRSEMNVSTLELGDSALYLCASSLMGQLDYNEQFFGPGTRLTVL.

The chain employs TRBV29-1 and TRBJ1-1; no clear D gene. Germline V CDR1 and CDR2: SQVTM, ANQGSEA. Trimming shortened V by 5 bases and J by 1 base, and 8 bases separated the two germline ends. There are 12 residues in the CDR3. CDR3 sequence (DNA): TGCAGCGTTATGGCTGAGAACACTGAAGCTTTCTTT. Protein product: CSVMAENTEAFF.

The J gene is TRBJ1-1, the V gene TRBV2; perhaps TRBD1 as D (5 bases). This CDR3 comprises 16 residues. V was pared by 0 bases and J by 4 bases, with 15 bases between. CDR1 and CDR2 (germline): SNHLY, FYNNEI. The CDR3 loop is CASSEAPKQAGTEAFF. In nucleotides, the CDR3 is TGTGCCAGCAGTGAAGCGCCCAAACAGGCGGGCACTGAAGCTTTCTTT.